This T cell receptor beta chain derives from a study of tumor-infiltrating lymphocytes in oesophageal squamous cell carcinoma. TCRdb analysed the PCR reads with MiXCR anew, one entry per CDR3 protein. The table shows about 12,000 distinct CDR3 sequences, with roughly 46% occurring only once. Germline V gene lookup returns CDR1 SGHTA and CDR2 FQGTGA. This CDR3 is built from 16 residues. V dropped 5 bases and J dropped 1; count of bases not matched to a gene: 5. The TCR sequence derives from a male donor with esophageal squamous cell carcinoma. The sample comprised normal esophageal tissue next to the tumor. The chain has TRBV7-3 and TRBJ2-1, with 10 bases that match TRBD1. The CDR3 DNA reads as TGTGCCAGCAGCCCCCGGGACAGGGGATCCTACAATGAGCAGTTCTTC. Translating it yields CASSPRDRGSYNEQFF.